This T cell receptor beta chain appears in the sequencing data of a study of blood T cell repertoires in COVID-19. Study-level information: COVID-19 samples, acute and convalescent, were from the United States, Italy and Spain. T cells, B-cell-depleted T cells, or PBMCs supplied cDNA or gDNA.

V trimming: 4 bases; J trimming: 6 bases; junction bases outside the gene matches: 6. The CDR3 totals 14 residues. CDR1 LGHDT and CDR2 YNNKEL come from the germline V gene (reference sequence). Original processing methods: Scientists estimated how many nucleated cells there were by amplifying reference gene primers. The table came from immunoSEQ multiplex PCR; TCRdb's copy has only in-frame clones and leaves some out. V and J calls and clone size follow that table, whereas D and trimming were derived from the DNA. The sample holds fewer than 500,000 clones; 75% to 90% are singletons and the top ten take approximately 1.5%.

This chain joins TRBV3-1 (or the pseudogene TRBV3-2) and TRBJ2-7, with 10 bases fitting TRBD2. The sequencing sample was made of peripheral blood. The receptor's source is a woman under 40 with active or convalescent COVID-19. For the CDR3, the DNA is TGTGCCAGCAGCCCGGGACTAGCGTCTATCGAGCAGTACTTC. Translated, it gives CASSPGLASIEQYF.